Below are 28 T cell receptor beta chains sequenced from a single sample in a study of T cell responses to AZD1222 COVID-19 vaccine. The assay was immunoSEQ multiplex PCR, and TCRdb's table has in-frame clones only and misses some. The top ten clones hold roughly 3.1% of a sample with about 140,000 clones, just over 90% of them seen once. The material was peripheral blood, obtained on day 0 of AZD1222 vaccination. These receptors originate from an adult in good health.

V is TRBV11-3 and J is TRBJ1-4; D ambiguous. This CDR3 has 12 amino acids. The germline V gene has CDR1 SGHNT and CDR2 YENEEA. Trimming took 5 bases from V and 8 from J, leaving 9 bases between them. CDR3 bases: TGTGCCAGCAGCCTTGACCGGGAAAAACTGTTTTTT. Translating gives CASSLDREKLFF. The full variable domain, rest sourced from reference TRBV11-3 and TRBJ1-4, is EAGVVQSPRYKIIEKKQPVAFWCNPISGHNTLYWYLQNLGQGPELLIRYENEEAVDDSQLPKDRFSAERLKGVDSTLKIQPAELGDSAVYLCASSLDREKLFFGSGTQLSVL.

This clone was seen a single time. CDR3 protein: CASSLPVGGGVGETQYF. Here the CDR3 DNA reads TGTGCCAGCAGCCTACCTGTGGGAGGGGGCGTTGGGGAGACCCAGTACTTC. The chain joins TRBV2 to TRBJ2-5; D might be TRBD1 or TRBD2, each matching 7 bases. V lost 6 bases, J lost 5 bases, and 25 bases lay in between. This CDR3 is built from 17 residues. Looked up from germline, CDR1 is SNHLY and CDR2 is FYNNEI.

The chain combines TRBV14 with TRBJ1-6, with D perhaps matching TRBD1 (6 bases). V dropped 1 base and J dropped 7 bases, with 11 bases sitting between them. The CDR3 sequence is 15 residues long. Germline lookup yields CDR1 SGHDN and CDR2 FVKESK. This CDR3 is CASSQARGGNSPLHF. The CDR3 nucleotides are TGTGCCAGCAGCCAAGCAAGGGGGGGAAATTCACCCCTCCACTTT.

The chain recombines TRBV7-8 with TRBJ1-4, with TRBD1 matching over 7 bases. Germline V gene data show CDR1 as SGHVS and CDR2 as FQNEAQ. This CDR3 is 13 amino acids long. V dropped 3 bases and J dropped 11; count of bases not matched to a gene: 6. CDR3 region: CASSLSAGGKLFF. CDR3 in DNA: TGTGCCAGCAGCTTGAGTGCAGGGGGTAAACTGTTTTTT.

The chain carries TRBV7-8 and TRBJ2-7, with no clear D. Germline CDR1 SGHVS, CDR2 FQNEAQ. The V and J ends lost 2 bases and 6 bases respectively, with 11 bases between them. The CDR3 covers 13 residues. The CDR3 DNA follows: TGTGCCAGCAGCTTAAGATTACGCACCGAGCAGTACTTC. Translation gives CASSLRLRTEQYF.

The chain links TRBV7-9 to TRBJ2-1; 11 bases line up with TRBD1. V shed 5 bases, J shed 8 bases, and the junction held 8 bases outside the gene matches. Germline V gene sequence: CDR1 SEHNR, CDR2 FQNEAQ (reference sequence). This CDR3 region has 15 residues. CDR3: CASSPGQGAGDEQFF. The CDR3 DNA reads as TGTGCCAGCAGCCCAGGACAGGGGGCAGGGGATGAGCAGTTCTTC.

V gene TRBV6-2 or TRBV6-3 combines with J gene TRBJ2-7; 14 bases are shared with TRBD2. The germline CDR1 and CDR2 sequences are MNHEY and SVGEGT. J lost 4 bases, V lost 3 bases, and 17 bases had no gene match. CDR3 length: 20 amino acids. CDR3 DNA: TGTGCCAGCAGTTATCGACCGGGACTAGCGGGGGAGAAGACCATTTACGAGCAGTACTTC. This codes for CASSYRPGLAGEKTIYEQYF.

V gene TRBV12-3 or TRBV12-4 combines with J gene TRBJ1-1; possible D gene TRBD1, 6 bases. The CDR3 contains 13 residues. V was trimmed by 10 bases and J by 8 bases, leaving 20 bases between them. The DNA of the CDR3 is TGTGCCACTACCGATCATAGGACAGCCGAAGCTTTCTTT. Translating gives CATTDHRTAEAFF.

The gene calls are TRBV19 and TRBJ2-3, with D perhaps being TRBD1 or TRBD2 (5 bases each). V gave up 6 bases and J gave up 2 bases, with 12 bases separating them. The CDR3 length is 14 residues. Germline values: CDR1 LNHDA, CDR2 SQIVND (reference sequence). The CDR3 nucleotides are TGTGCCAGTAGCCAAGGGACGGCCACAGATACGCAGTATTTT. This gives the protein CASSQGTATDTQYF.

The J gene is TRBJ1-2, the V gene TRBV7-9, with TRBD1 identical over 7 bases. This CDR3 region has 14 residues. With 7 bases clipped from V and 2 bases from J, the junction kept 7 bases outside the gene matches. Germline V lookup: CDR1 SEHNR, CDR2 FQNEAQ (reference sequence). In nucleotides, the CDR3 is TGTGCCAGCACCCTCCCAGGGGGGAACTATGGCTACACCTTC. Translation: CASTLPGGNYGYTF.

V is TRBV27 and J is TRBJ1-2, with 8 nucleotides matching TRBD1. Per the germline V gene, CDR1 is MNHEY and CDR2 is SMNVEV (reference sequence). With 6 bases clipped from V and 3 bases from J, the junction kept 6 bases outside the gene matches. There are 14 residues in the CDR3. CDR3 loop: CASRETGGDYGYTF. CDR3 sequence (DNA): TGTGCCAGCAGGGAAACAGGGGGGGACTATGGCTACACCTTC.

This sequence joins TRBV5-1 and TRBJ2-1, with 8 positions matching TRBD2. Trimming cost V 1 base and J 6 bases; bases outside gene matches: 3. CDR1 is SGHRS, CDR2 YFSETQ, per germline. This CDR3 has 14 residues. CDR3 sequence (DNA): TGCGCCAGCAGCTTGTCGGGGGGGCGCAATGAGCAGTTCTTC. Its protein product is CASSLSGGRNEQFF.

This chain connects TRBV7-2 to TRBJ1-1; D remains ambiguous. V gave up 1 base and J gave up 5 bases, with 8 bases separating them. The CDR3 consists of 13 residues. In germline, CDR1 is SGHTA, CDR2 FQGNSA. CDR3 residues: CASSLGGRTEAFF. Written as DNA, the CDR3 is TGTGCCAGCAGCTTAGGCGGGCGGACTGAAGCTTTCTTT.

V is TRBV5-1 and J is TRBJ2-7, with D maybe TRBD1 (6 bases). V was cut by 7 bases and J by 2 bases, with 13 bases left in between. Per germline, CDR1 SGHRS and CDR2 YFSETQ. The CDR3 spans 13 residues. DNA of the CDR3: TGCGCCAGCTCAGGGGTTAGTACCTACGAGCAGTACTTC. Its protein product is CASSGVSTYEQYF.

The chain employs TRBV11-3 and TRBJ2-5; 10 nucleotides line up with TRBD2. V lost 5 bases to trimming and J lost 1 base; unmatched junction nucleotides: 1. Germline lookup yields CDR1 SGHNT and CDR2 YENEEA. This CDR3 comprises 14 residues. CDR3 in amino acids: CASSRTSGQETQYF. The CDR3 DNA is TGTGCCAGCAGCAGGACTAGCGGCCAAGAGACCCAGTACTTC.

The chain carries TRBV12-3 or TRBV12-4 and TRBJ2-7; 7 nucleotides align to TRBD2. The CDR3 covers 13 residues. V lost 3 bases, J lost 3 bases, and 2 bases stayed unmatched. CDR3 nucleotides: TGTGCCAGCAGTTTCGGGGGGTACTACGAGCAGTACTTC. This sequence encodes CASSFGGYYEQYF.

The rearrangement joins TRBV5-1 to TRBJ2-2, with D possibly being TRBD1 (7 bases). Germline V gene data show CDR1 as SGHRS and CDR2 as YFSETQ. Trimming removed 3 bases at V and 1 base at J, with 10 bases between. The CDR3 runs 15 residues. Here the CDR3 DNA reads TGCGCCAGCAGCTCGGGGGACAGGAACACCGGGGAGCTGTTTTTT. Translated: CASSSGDRNTGELFF. The variable domain in full, completed from reference TRBV5-1 and TRBJ2-2, reads KAGVTQTPRYLIKTRGQQVTLSCSPISGHRSVSWYQQTPGQGLQFLFEYFSETQRNKGNFPGRFSGRQFSNSRSEMNVSTLELGDSALYLCASSSGDRNTGELFFGEGSRLTVL.

The CDR3 here is CASSEAVFEQYF. CDR3 sequence (DNA): TGTGCCAGCAGTGAAGCGGTGTTCGAGCAGTACTTC. This sequence joins TRBV6-1 and TRBJ2-7; unclear D gene. The CDR3 has 12 amino acids. The germline CDR1 and CDR2 sequences are MNHNS and SASEGT. The V and J ends lost 0 bases and 6 bases respectively, with 6 bases between them.

The chain employs TRBV6-6 and TRBJ1-6; no clear D. The CDR3 loop spans 15 amino acids. V lost 7 bases and J 3 bases, leaving 13 bases between the germline ends. CDR1 and CDR2 from the germline V gene are MNHNY and SVGAGI (reference sequence). CDR3 protein: CASTRTENYNSPLHF. In DNA form, the CDR3 reads TGTGCCAGCACTCGGACTGAGAACTATAATTCACCCCTCCACTTT.

The chain joins TRBV5-8 to TRBJ2-1; D uncertain. CDR3 size: 11 residues. Per germline, CDR1 SGHTS and CDR2 YDEGEE. Trimming pared 4 bases from V and 8 bases from J, leaving 7 bases between. Here the CDR3 DNA reads TGTGCCAGCAGCCGGCCCCATGAGCAGTTCTTC. This sequence encodes CASSRPHEQFF.

The chain combines TRBV30 with TRBJ1-1, with D possibly being TRBD1 (5 bases). The CDR3 spans 14 residues. The V end was cut by 0 bases, the J end by 1 base, with 9 bases between. CDR1 and CDR2 (germline): GTSNPN, SVGIG (reference sequence). DNA for the CDR3: TGTGCCTGGAGTGTAGGGGAAACGAACACTGAAGCTTTCTTT. Translation: CAWSVGETNTEAFF. Looking up the rest from reference TRBV30 and TRBJ1-1 gives the full variable domain: SQTIHQWPATLVQPVGSPLSLECTVEGTSNPNLYWYRQAAGRGLQLLFYSVGIGQISSEVPQNLSASRPQDRQFILSSKKLLLSDSGFYLCAWSVGETNTEAFFGQGTRLTVV.

The chain is built from TRBV7-2 and TRBJ1-2, with 7 bases identical to TRBD1. This CDR3 spans 16 amino acids. From germline, CDR1 is SGHTA and CDR2 FQGNSA. V dropped 2 bases and J dropped 8; count of bases not matched to a gene: 14. The CDR3 DNA is TGTGCCAGCAGCTTACTTCAGACAGGGAGTAGTAGCGGCTACACCTTC. Its translation: CASSLLQTGSSSGYTF.

This chain connects TRBV10-3 to TRBJ1-2, with a weak D call TRBD1 (6 bases). V was trimmed by 3 bases and J by 4 bases, leaving 18 bases between them. The CDR3 covers 16 residues. From germline, CDR1 is ENHRY and CDR2 SYGVKD. The CDR3 coding sequence is TGTGCCATCAGTGATGGGGGCAGGGCCGGCCGCTATGGCTACACCTTC. Amino acid sequence: CAISDGGRAGRYGYTF.

V and J are TRBV24-1 and TRBJ1-1; 8 nucleotides align to TRBD1. The CDR3 consists of 18 residues. V shed 5 bases and J 0 bases; nucleotides not matched to a gene: 13. Germline V gene lookup returns CDR1 KGHDR and CDR2 SFDVKD. In DNA form, the CDR3 reads TGTGCCACCAGTGGTCACAGGGGGTTGCCCTGGTTGAACACTGAAGCTTTCTTT. Translating it yields CATSGHRGLPWLNTEAFF.

This chain joins TRBV11-3 and TRBJ2-1; either TRBD1 or TRBD2 may fit D (5 bases each). Germline-derived CDR1 and CDR2 are SGHNT and YENEEA. Deletions cut 7 bases from V and 0 bases from J, with 13 bases between. The CDR3 has 15 residues. The CDR3 DNA sequence: TGTGCCAGCACCCCGGCAGGGAGCTCCTACAATGAGCAGTTCTTC. It specifies CASTPAGSSYNEQFF.

The chain carries TRBV10-3 and TRBJ1-3; D is uncertain. The CDR3 totals 14 residues. The germline CDR1 and CDR2 sequences are ENHRY and SYGVKD. The V gene lost 3 bases and the J gene lost 3 bases, with 9 bases spanning the gap. CDR3: CAISDGLDGNTIYF. The CDR3 DNA follows: TGTGCCATCAGTGACGGGTTGGATGGAAACACCATATATTTT.

The genes are TRBV13 and TRBJ2-7; 8 bases line up with TRBD1. CDR3 length: 15 amino acids. V was pared by 5 bases and J by 3 bases, with 9 bases of the junction left unmatched. The germline V gene has CDR1 PRHDT and CDR2 FYEKMQ (reference sequence). CDR3 sequence reads: CASSPRGTGDYEQYF. Here the CDR3 DNA reads TGTGCCAGCAGCCCGAGAGGGACAGGAGACTACGAGCAGTACTTC.

The rearrangement links TRBV24-1 to TRBJ2-3, with 8 bases matching TRBD2. Germline V gene lookup returns CDR1 KGHDR and CDR2 SFDVKD. This CDR3 spans 16 amino acids. With V trimmed by 6 bases and J by 4 bases, 11 bases remained unmatched. The CDR3: CATSPPAGRGADTQYF. In DNA, the CDR3 is TGTGCCACCAGTCCCCCGGCCGGGAGGGGCGCAGATACGCAGTATTTT.